The 21 T cell receptor beta chains reported below all come from one sample, sequenced in a study of blood T cell repertoires in COVID-19. Measured with immunoSEQ multiplex PCR; TCRdb has only the in-frame clones, and not every one. The sample consists of over 200,000 clones, more than 85% of them appearing once. Input material: peripheral blood. These receptors all stem from a man in his fifties or sixties with COVID-19, enrolled during active disease.

V and J are TRBV25-1 and TRBJ1-2; TRBD1 might be the D (5 bases). Looked up from germline, CDR1 is MGHDK and CDR2 is SYGVNS. The CDR3 consists of 15 residues. Trimming removed 6 bases at V and 0 bases at J, with 14 bases between. The CDR3 sequence: CASRGGTDSNYGYTF. For the CDR3, the DNA is TGTGCCAGCAGGGGGGGTACAGATTCTAACTATGGCTACACCTTC.

The CDR3 here is CASSPAGGVREQFF. The CDR3 nucleotides read TGTGCCAGCAGCCCGGCGGGGGGGGTAAGGGAGCAGTTCTTC. V usage is TRBV11-2 and J usage is TRBJ2-1, with TRBD2 matching 9 bases. The length of the CDR3 is 14 residues. Per germline, CDR1 SGHAT and CDR2 FQNNGV. J gave up 10 bases and V 5 bases, and 9 bases lay outside the gene matches.

The J gene is TRBJ2-3, the V gene TRBV3-1 (or the pseudogene TRBV3-2); 8 bases line up with TRBD2. V trimming: 0 bases; J trimming: 4 bases; junction bases outside the gene matches: 9. This CDR3 has 17 residues. Looked up from germline, CDR1 is LGHDT and CDR2 is YNNKEL (reference sequence). The CDR3 sequence is CASSQETTGGIADTQYF. CDR3 DNA sequence: TGTGCCAGCAGCCAAGAAACAACGGGGGGGATCGCAGATACGCAGTATTTT.

The rearrangement links TRBV10-3 to TRBJ1-4; D unclear. The germline V gene encodes CDR1 ENHRY and CDR2 SYGVKD. V dropped 4 bases and J dropped 5 bases, with 8 bases sitting between them. This CDR3 has 13 amino acids. The CDR3 DNA follows: TGTGCCATCAGTGCTTCGGTGAATGAAAAACTGTTTTTT. Translation: CAISASVNEKLFF.

The V and J genes are TRBV3-1 (or the pseudogene TRBV3-2) and TRBJ1-2, with 10 bases aligning to TRBD1. V lost 4 bases to trimming and J lost 4 bases; unmatched junction nucleotides: 15. CDR3 size: 18 residues. Looked up from germline, CDR1 is LGHDT and CDR2 is YNNKEL (reference sequence). CDR3 protein: CASSPSSGTGASAYGYTF. CDR3 nucleotides: TGTGCCAGCAGCCCCTCCTCCGGGACAGGGGCTTCGGCCTATGGCTACACCTTC.

The rearrangement links TRBV5-1 to TRBJ2-5; 8 bases align to TRBD2. Germline CDR1 is SGHRS and CDR2 is YFSETQ. J gave up 1 base and V 1 base, and 9 bases lay outside the gene matches. This CDR3 region has 17 residues. The CDR3 spells CASSLQTGTRPQETQYF. In nucleotides, the CDR3 is TGCGCCAGCAGCTTGCAGACCGGGACTAGACCCCAAGAGACCCAGTACTTC.

The chain uses TRBV5-1 and TRBJ2-7; weak D call: TRBD1 (7 bases). This CDR3 comprises 14 residues. V lost 4 bases and J lost 6, with 17 bases in between. Germline assignment: CDR1 SGHRS and CDR2 YFSETQ. CDR3 nucleotides: TGCGCCAGCAGCACAGACAGGGACTGGGGCGAGCAGTACTTC. This sequence encodes CASSTDRDWGEQYF.

The genes are TRBV30 and TRBJ2-1; 15 bases map to TRBD2. The trim removed 6 bases at V and 6 bases at J, leaving 9 bases unmatched. CDR3 size: 16 residues. Germline CDR1 reads GTSNPN; CDR2 reads SVGIG (reference sequence). The CDR3 sequence is CACSGTSGGTPNEQFF. CDR3 DNA: TGTGCCTGCTCCGGGACTAGCGGGGGGACTCCCAATGAGCAGTTCTTC.

The V gene is TRBV12-3 or TRBV12-4, the J gene TRBJ1-5; the D gene is possibly TRBD1 (6 bases). The CDR3 is 13 amino acids. V lost 6 bases to trimming and J lost 7 bases, with 13 bases between them. CDR3: CASSTGFWQPQHF. DNA of the CDR3: TGTGCCAGCAGCACAGGGTTCTGGCAGCCCCAGCATTTT.

Of note for this clone: Lacking the conserved final phenylalanine or tryptophan, this CDR3 likely reflects a read error. The DNA is left out, because the CDR3 cannot be placed on it with certainty; the CDR3 is given as TCRdb lists it. This sequence joins TRBV29-1 and TRBJ1-2. The CDR3 spans 11 residues, counting both ends. CDR1 is SQVTM and CDR2 is ANQGSEA in the germline V gene. The CDR3 loop is CSVREGSYYSG.

The CDR3 DNA is TGTGCCACGCGCTCTGGGGCCAACGTCCTGACTTTC. This encodes CATRSGANVLTF. The chain recombines TRBV7-3 with TRBJ2-6; D is unclear. This CDR3 is 12 amino acids long. The V gene's germline CDR1 is SGHTA and CDR2 FQGTGA. The V gene lost 10 bases and the J gene lost 0 bases, with 4 bases spanning the gap.

Only one count was recorded for this clone. The chain carries TRBV4-1 and TRBJ1-2; the D is unclear. The CDR3 totals 16 residues. Germline-derived CDR1 and CDR2 are MGHRA and YSYEKL. Trimming took off 0 bases at V and 7 bases at J, with 18 bases between the two ends. CDR3 DNA sequence: TGCGCCAGCAGCCAAGATCCTTTGGAGGGATACCGTGGCTACACCTTC. Its protein product is CASSQDPLEGYRGYTF.

This sequence joins TRBV3-1 (or the pseudogene TRBV3-2) and TRBJ2-1; D may be TRBD2 (5 bases). The ends were cut back, 0 bases at V and 1 base at J, with 7 bases in the middle. Germline V gene lookup returns CDR1 LGHDT and CDR2 YNNKEL (reference sequence). The CDR3 covers 15 residues. This chain's CDR3 is CASSQDIASYNEQFF. CDR3 DNA: TGTGCCAGCAGCCAAGACATAGCGTCCTACAATGAGCAGTTCTTC.

The chain recombines TRBV7-9 with TRBJ1-5; 11 bases match TRBD1. This CDR3 comprises 15 residues. From germline, CDR1 is SEHNR and CDR2 FQNEAQ (reference sequence). Trimming at V came to 3 bases and at J to 6 bases, leaving 4 bases not matched to a gene. The DNA of the CDR3 is TGTGCCAGCAGCTTGGGACAGGGGGAAGGTCAGCCCCAGCATTTT. Protein sequence: CASSLGQGEGQPQHF.

The chain recombines TRBV27 with TRBJ1-2; TRBD1 agrees at 10 bases. After removal of 3 bases from V and 8 bases from J, the junction contained 6 bases not matched to a gene. The germline V gene has CDR1 MNHEY and CDR2 SMNVEV (reference sequence). This CDR3 is built from 14 residues. This CDR3 reads CASSLGQGFGGYTF. As DNA, the CDR3 is TGTGCCAGCAGTTTGGGACAGGGGTTTGGGGGCTACACCTTC.

The CDR3 protein is CASSYSRGHVGNTIYF. The CDR3 nucleotides are TGTGCCAGCAGTTATAGCAGGGGGCACGTTGGAAACACCATATATTTT. The chain carries TRBV6-5 and TRBJ1-3, with 8 bases fitting TRBD1. The CDR3 has 16 amino acids. In germline, CDR1 is MNHEY, CDR2 SVGAGI. V lost 3 bases, J lost 3 bases, and 7 bases stayed unmatched.

This rearrangement joins TRBV5-4 to TRBJ2-3; D possibly corresponds to TRBD1 (6 bases). Trimming cost V 0 bases and J 7 bases, with 21 bases left between them. Germline V CDR1 and CDR2: SGHNT, YYREEE (reference sequence). This CDR3 contains 17 residues. CDR3 loop: CASSLVGGSVSINTQYF. DNA for the CDR3: TGTGCCAGCAGCTTGGTTGGGGGCAGCGTTAGCATAAATACGCAGTATTTT.

This clone has only a few counts. This chain links TRBV7-9 with TRBJ2-2, with D tentatively TRBD2 (5 bases). The CDR3 consists of 16 residues. V was clipped by 6 bases and J by 1 base, with 15 bases between them. The germline V gene encodes CDR1 SEHNR and CDR2 FQNEAQ (reference sequence). As DNA, the CDR3 is TGTGCCAGCAGTCCTGCTTCTAGCCTGAACACCGGGGAGCTGTTTTTT. It is translated as CASSPASSLNTGELFF.

In this sample, this clone turned up a few times. This chain uses TRBV4-1 with TRBJ1-1; D call uncertain. The CDR3 consists of 13 residues. V gave up 1 base and J gave up 11 bases, with 14 bases separating them. The V gene's germline CDR1 is MGHRA and CDR2 YSYEKL. The CDR3 region has the DNA TGCGCCAGCAGCCAAGGACCTGGCAGGTATGCTTTCTTT. Its protein is CASSQGPGRYAFF.

The chain recombines TRBV5-1 with TRBJ2-7, with 11 bases that match TRBD1. The V and J ends lost 4 bases and 0 bases, in that order; junction bases with no gene match: 6. The length of the CDR3 is 16 residues. In germline, CDR1 is SGHRS, CDR2 YFSETQ. This CDR3 reads CASSPRTGGGSYEQYF. For the CDR3, the DNA is TGCGCCAGCAGCCCCAGGACAGGGGGCGGCTCCTACGAGCAGTACTTC.

CDR3 sequence (DNA): TGCAGCGGTGGGCAGGGGGCTGACGGCTACACCTTC. Translating gives CSGGQGADGYTF. J is TRBJ1-2 and V is TRBV29-1; the match to TRBD1 covers 8 bases. The germline gives CDR1 SQVTM, CDR2 ANQGSEA. The V and J ends lost 7 bases and 8 bases, in that order; junction bases with no gene match: 9. The CDR3 consists of 12 residues.